Listed here are 24 T cell receptor beta chains from one sample, sequenced in a study of T cells expressing NK-cell markers. TCRdb re-called the 5' RACE reads and catalogs CDR3 proteins one per entry, DNA excluded. Its table records 550,000 to 600,000 distinct CDR3 sequences. The sample comprised blood T cells: a sorted CD56 or NKG2C T cell subset, CD4+ or CD8+ T cells, or bulk PBMC T cells (not recorded which). The receptors originated from a man aged 18 to 30 in good health.

The gene calls are TRBV12-5 and TRBJ2-3; TCRdb's assignment of TRBD1 cannot be checked, as there is no DNA. This CDR3 comprises 14 residues. Germline CDR1 is LGHNT and CDR2 is FRNRAP. The CDR3: CASGLGDRADTQYF.

The gene calls are TRBV11-3 and TRBJ2-3; TCRdb's D gene call, TRBD2, goes unchecked for lack of DNA. Germline CDR1 and CDR2: SGHNT and YENEEA. This CDR3 has 16 residues. This chain's CDR3 is CASSFGGLVTGDTQYF.

This chain uses TRBV21-1 with TRBJ2-4; the D call of TRBD1 rests on TCRdb alone, since no DNA is present to check it. TRBV21-1 is described as a pseudogene. This CDR3 comprises 17 residues. This CDR3 is CASSNGGEVGGKNIQYF.

This chain links TRBV4-3 with TRBJ1-1. The length of the CDR3 is 15 residues. CDR1 LGHNA and CDR2 YSLEER come from the germline V gene. The CDR3 reads CASSQVIPGNTEAFF.

The rearrangement uses TRBV6-1 and TRBJ1-2. Looked up from germline, CDR1 is MNHNS and CDR2 is SASEGT. The CDR3 is made up of 11 amino acids. CDR3 amino acids: CASVLGAGYTF.

The chain combines TRBV11-2 with TRBJ2-1; checking the TCRdb D call of TRBD1 is not possible without DNA. The CDR3 spans 15 residues. From germline, CDR1 is SGHAT and CDR2 FQNNGV. This CDR3 is CASSFRGTGGTEQFF.

The V and J genes are TRBV12-3 or TRBV12-4 and TRBJ1-6. This CDR3 has 15 amino acids. CDR3 loop: CASSLDGGVDSPLHF.

V usage is TRBV7-2 and J usage is TRBJ2-1; TCRdb reports TRBD1, a call that lacks DNA to check it against. The germline V gene encodes CDR1 SGHTA and CDR2 FQGNSA. The CDR3 has 14 residues. The CDR3: CASSLMIGQNEQFF.

The chain carries TRBV3-1 and TRBJ2-2; TCRdb selects TRBD2, and the lack of DNA leaves this call unchecked. The CDR3 is 17 amino acids. The germline V gene has CDR1 LGHDT and CDR2 YNNKEL (reference sequence). This CDR3 reads CASSQDEGYPNTGELFF.

This chain connects TRBV4-1 to TRBJ2-3; absent DNA, TCRdb's TRBD2 call cannot be checked. CDR3 length equals 17 residues. Germline V gene sequence: CDR1 MGHRA, CDR2 YSYEKL. The CDR3 spells CASSQDRAGPTADTQYF.

This sequence joins TRBV5-1 and TRBJ2-3; lacking DNA, the TRBD2 call made by TCRdb goes unchecked. The length of the CDR3 is 15 residues. Per the germline V gene, CDR1 is SGHRS and CDR2 is YFSETQ. This chain's CDR3 is CASSFGTSGTDTQYF. Full variable domain (missing parts from reference TRBV5-1 and TRBJ2-3): KAGVTQTPRYLIKTRGQQVTLSCSPISGHRSVSWYQQTPGQGLQFLFEYFSETQRNKGNFPGRFSGRQFSNSRSEMNVSTLELGDSALYLCASSFGTSGTDTQYFGPGTRLTVL.

The genes are TRBV2 and TRBJ1-5. The CDR3 totals 16 residues. The germline CDR1 and CDR2 sequences are SNHLY and FYNNEI. CDR3 in amino acids: CASSEIGEGSNQPQHF.

The chain uses TRBV3-1 and TRBJ2-6. Germline V CDR1 and CDR2: LGHDT, YNNKEL (reference sequence). The CDR3 loop spans 14 amino acids. The CDR3 loop is CASSPRTGANVLTF.

The chain carries TRBV21-1 and TRBJ1-1; checking the TCRdb D call of TRBD1 is not possible without DNA. TRBV21-1 is a recognized pseudogene. The CDR3 consists of 18 residues. The CDR3 is CASSKGPGTGMLNTEAFF.

The gene calls are TRBV25-1 and TRBJ2-5; lacking DNA, the TRBD1 call made by TCRdb goes unchecked. CDR1 is MGHDK, CDR2 SYGVNS, per germline. The CDR3 has 16 amino acids. CDR3 protein: CASSDGDLGRKETQYF.

The V gene is TRBV27, the J gene TRBJ2-7; TCRdb selects TRBD2, and the lack of DNA leaves this call unchecked. The CDR3 spans 14 residues. The germline V gene has CDR1 MNHEY and CDR2 SMNVEV (reference sequence). The CDR3 here is CASSILAGLYEQYF.

The chain combines TRBV15 with TRBJ1-1; TCRdb proposes TRBD1, but this gene call is untestable without DNA. CDR3 length equals 16 residues. Germline loops: CDR1 LNHNV, CDR2 YYDKDF (reference sequence). The CDR3 reads CATSSGHGPRGTEAFF.

The chain combines TRBV28 with TRBJ1-2. From germline, CDR1 is MDHEN and CDR2 SYDVKM. CDR3 size: 12 residues. CDR3 residues: CASSLGGSGYTF.

J is TRBJ2-1 and V is TRBV24-1; TCRdb designates TRBD2, a call that cannot be tested without DNA. The germline V gene has CDR1 KGHDR and CDR2 SFDVKD. CDR3 length: 15 residues. CDR3 protein: CATSDPSGEHNEQFF.

The chain employs TRBV5-1 and TRBJ1-1. Germline loops: CDR1 SGHRS, CDR2 YFSETQ. The CDR3 has 11 residues. The CDR3 here is CASRRTSQAFF. The full variable domain, its missing parts supplied by reference TRBV5-1 and TRBJ1-1, is KAGVTQTPRYLIKTRGQQVTLSCSPISGHRSVSWYQQTPGQGLQFLFEYFSETQRNKGNFPGRFSGRQFSNSRSEMNVSTLELGDSALYLCASRRTSQAFFGQGTRLTVV.

This rearrangement joins TRBV14 to TRBJ1-2. CDR1 is SGHDN, CDR2 FVKESK, per germline. There are 13 residues in the CDR3. The CDR3 sequence: CASSQAQNYGYTF.

CDR3 sequence reads: CASNRPSGRAGPYEQYF. This sequence joins TRBV5-1 and TRBJ2-7; the D call from TCRdb, TRBD2, cannot be confirmed without DNA. Germline V CDR1 and CDR2: SGHRS, YFSETQ. The CDR3 consists of 17 residues.

The chain uses TRBV10-3 and TRBJ2-2. Germline V gene sequence: CDR1 ENHRY, CDR2 SYGVKD. This CDR3 contains 15 residues. The CDR3 loop is CAIRHDTANTGELFF.

The chain combines TRBV20-1 with TRBJ1-2; TCRdb proposes TRBD1, but this gene call is untestable without DNA. Germline CDR1 and CDR2: DFQATT and SNEGSKA (reference sequence). The CDR3 extends over 14 amino acids. CDR3: CSANEWGLKGGYTF.